The 25 T cell receptor beta chains below all came from one sample that was sequenced in a study of Graves' ophthalmopathy and Graves' hyperthyroidism (dated by TCRdb to the late 2010s). The sequencing machine was an Illumina HiSeq 2000. For repertoire sequencing, TCR beta CDR3 regions were amplified from RNA transcripts. A first-round RT-PCR used HTBI primers with the Qiagen OneStep RT-PCR kit, followed by a second-round multiplex PCR, size selection and purification. Clones were called with MiXCR by TCRdb after fastp trimmed the public reads at Q25, and only in-frame beta chains were retained. Each record represents a unique CDR3 protein, reported with the most common genes and DNA among its rows. For this sample there are approximately 480,000 distinct CDR3 sequences; about 15% appear just once. Of the sample, 8% to 10% is held by the ten largest clones. The sample was blood. These receptors were obtained from a woman younger than 45 with Graves' ophthalmopathy. Donor details come from another sample of the same person, matched by shared clones.

This clonotype was detected many times. The V and J genes are TRBV19 and TRBJ1-5; D uncertain. The CDR3 runs to 15 residues. Trimming cost V 7 bases and J 0 bases, with 13 bases left between them. Per germline, CDR1 LNHDA and CDR2 SQIVND (reference sequence). The CDR3 reads CASTRGSYSNQPQHF. In DNA form, the CDR3 reads TGTGCCAGTACTCGGGGAAGTTATAGCAATCAGCCCCAGCATTTT.

In its sample, this clonotype was seen many times. V and J are TRBV7-3 and TRBJ1-5, with 7 bases identical to TRBD1. CDR1 is SGHTA and CDR2 is FQGTGA in the germline V gene. V dropped 5 bases and J dropped 5; count of bases not matched to a gene: 3. The CDR3 consists of 13 residues. Written as DNA, the CDR3 is TGTGCCAGCAGCGCGCAGGGGGATCAGCCCCAGCATTTT. Its protein product is CASSAQGDQPQHF.

The table lists this clonotype with many counts. As DNA, the CDR3 is TGTGCCAGCAGTTTTAAGACTAGCGGGGGGCAGAGAACCGGGGAGCTGTTTTTT. Translated, it gives CASSFKTSGGQRTGELFF. The V gene is TRBV12-3 or TRBV12-4, the J gene TRBJ2-2; 13 nucleotides match TRBD2. The length of the CDR3 is 18 residues. The trim removed 3 bases at V and 5 bases at J, leaving 9 bases unmatched.

This clonotype was seen repeatedly, ten times or more. This chain joins TRBV10-3 and TRBJ1-6; D gene uncertain. CDR3 size: 12 residues. Germline V CDR1 and CDR2: ENHRY, SYGVKD. The V end lost 11 bases, the J end lost 3 bases, and 8 bases lay between the germline ends. The CDR3 coding sequence is TGTGCCGTGGGCCTCTATAATTCACCCCTCCACTTT. Translating gives CAVGLYNSPLHF.

Details on this clonotype: A clone one base away is much larger, so this may be a read error. The rearrangement uses TRBV9 and TRBJ2-2; D perhaps matches TRBD1 (6 bases). CDR1 is SGDLS and CDR2 is YYNGEE in the germline V gene. Between the trimmed V and J ends, which lost 0 bases and 1 base, there was a span of 7 bases. The CDR3 is 15 residues long. CDR3 sequence: CASSVEGQNTGELFF. CDR3 nucleotide sequence: TGTGCCAGCAGCGTAGAGGGACAGAACACCGGGGAGCTGTTTTTT.

The chain joins TRBV28 to TRBJ1-2; D is perhaps TRBD1 (6 bases). The CDR3 length is 20 residues. Germline CDR1 MDHEN, CDR2 SYDVKM. Between the trimmed V and J ends, which lost 2 bases and 8 bases, there was a span of 33 bases. The CDR3 bases are TGTGCCAGCAGTTTACAACCCCGTGATACAGGGTATTCTTCCCCTGACGGCTACACCTTC. Translation gives CASSLQPRDTGYSSPDGYTF.

In this sample, this clonotype turned up many times. CDR3 amino acids: CASDHGRKLSYEQYF. The CDR3 nucleotides are TGTGCCAGCGACCACGGGAGGAAACTTTCCTACGAGCAGTACTTC. V gene TRBV2 combines with J gene TRBJ2-7; TRBD2 matches at 7 bases. Losses at the gene ends were 8 bases for V and 1 base for J; bases not matched to a gene: 11. Germline-derived CDR1 and CDR2 are SNHLY and FYNNEI. The CDR3 contains 15 residues.

In its sample, this clonotype was seen many times. CDR3 sequence: CASGLDRDWSQPQHF. The DNA for the CDR3 is TGTGCTAGTGGTTTAGACAGGGACTGGAGTCAGCCCCAGCATTTT. This rearrangement joins TRBV12-5 to TRBJ1-5, with 7 nucleotides matching TRBD1. The germline CDR1 and CDR2 sequences are LGHNT and FRNRAP. V lost 3 bases to trimming and J lost 6 bases; unmatched junction nucleotides: 8. The CDR3 spans 15 residues.

This clonotype was seen many times. The chain couples TRBV2 to TRBJ1-2; 7 bases agree with TRBD1. This CDR3 has 14 amino acids. Germline V CDR1 and CDR2: SNHLY, FYNNEI. J was trimmed by 4 bases and V by 2 bases; bases with no gene match: 4. The CDR3 region is CASSETQGIYGYTF. The CDR3 DNA follows: TGTGCCAGCAGTGAAACACAGGGGATCTATGGCTACACCTTC. The whole variable domain, remainder taken from reference TRBV2 and TRBJ1-2, is EPEVTQTPSHQVTQMGQEVILRCVPISNHLYFYWYRQILGQKVEFLVSFYNNEISEKSEIFDDQFSVERPDGSNFTLKIRSTKLEDSAMYFCASSETQGIYGYTFGSGTRLTVV.

This clonotype was counted ten times or more. The chain recombines TRBV28 with TRBJ1-5; a possible D gene is TRBD1 (6 bases). With 10 bases removed from V and 0 bases from J, the gap between germline ends came to 10 bases. CDR1 and CDR2 (germline): MDHEN, SYDVKM. CDR3 size: 13 residues. CDR3 in DNA: TGTGCCACAGGGGAATATAGCAATCAGCCCCAGCATTTT. This gives the protein CATGEYSNQPQHF.

This clonotype was seen at least ten times. The chain is built from TRBV6-5 and TRBJ2-7; 9 bases agree with TRBD2. With V trimmed by 4 bases and J by 10 bases, 14 bases remained unmatched. Germline CDR1 is MNHEY and CDR2 is SVGAGI. The CDR3 has 15 residues. The CDR3 bases are TGTGCCAGCAGTTCGCTCGGGGTAGCGGGAGAGATTCAGTACTTC. The encoded protein is CASSSLGVAGEIQYF.

Only a few counts were recorded for this clonotype. This chain connects TRBV24-1 to TRBJ2-2, with D unclear. The V end was cut by 5 bases, the J end by 4 bases, with 4 bases between. There are 12 residues in the CDR3. From germline, CDR1 is KGHDR and CDR2 SFDVKD. The CDR3 DNA reads as TGTGCCACCAGTGTGGTCACCGGGGAGCTGTTTTTT. Translating gives CATSVVTGELFF.

This clonotype was observed at least ten times. The chain is built from TRBV9 and TRBJ1-2, with 9 bases fitting TRBD1. The CDR3 extends over 18 amino acids. Trimming at V came to 3 bases and at J to 6 bases, leaving 18 bases not matched to a gene. The germline V gene has CDR1 SGDLS and CDR2 YYNGEE. CDR3 in amino acids: CASSAPGGQGHETNGYTF. The CDR3 coding sequence is TGTGCCAGCAGCGCCCCAGGCGGACAGGGGCACGAGACAAATGGCTACACCTTC.

This clonotype showed up many times. V and J are TRBV28 and TRBJ1-2; maybe TRBD1 (5 bases). V gave up 11 bases and J gave up 2 bases, with 15 bases separating them. This CDR3 has 13 amino acids. Germline V gene sequence: CDR1 MDHEN, CDR2 SYDVKM. The CDR3 sequence: CASSQGSNYGYTF. The CDR3 DNA sequence: TGTGCCTCCTCGCAGGGTTCGAACTATGGCTACACCTTC.

The genes are TRBV13 and TRBJ2-5; D possibly uses TRBD1 or TRBD2 (7 bases each). Per the germline V gene, CDR1 is PRHDT and CDR2 is FYEKMQ (reference sequence). This CDR3 has 21 residues. V was cut by 2 bases and J by 2 bases, with 30 bases left in between. CDR3 coding DNA: TGTGCCAGCAGCTTACTACTCCCCAGGGGGGGAACCTGGAGCCAACAAGAGACCCAGTACTTC. Translated, it gives CASSLLLPRGGTWSQQETQYF.

This clonotype occurred many times. The V gene is TRBV28, the J gene TRBJ2-7, with D unclear. This CDR3 has 11 amino acids. Trimming left V 5 bases short and J 7 bases short, with 9 bases between. CDR1 is MDHEN and CDR2 is SYDVKM in the germline V gene. The chain's CDR3 is CASSPLLEQYF. CDR3 in DNA: TGTGCCAGCAGTCCCCTCCTGGAGCAGTACTTC.

This clonotype was observed a handful of times. J is TRBJ2-3 and V is TRBV6-2 or TRBV6-3, with TRBD1 matching over 8 bases. The junction had 7 bases not matched to a gene; V was cut back by 7 bases and J by 4 bases. The CDR3 is 14 amino acids. Germline V gene data show CDR1 as MNHEY and CDR2 as SVGEGT. CDR3 DNA: TGTGCCAGCAACCCGGGACAGGCTTCAGATACGCAGTATTTT. Translating gives CASNPGQASDTQYF.

The V and J genes are TRBV20-1 and TRBJ1-1; D gene unclear. There are 15 residues in the CDR3. Deletions cut 3 bases from V and 0 bases from J, with 14 bases between. The V gene's germline CDR1 is DFQATT and CDR2 SNEGSKA (reference sequence). As DNA, the CDR3 is TGCAGTGCTAGCATCCCCGACATCATGAACACTGAAGCTTTCTTT. This sequence encodes CSASIPDIMNTEAFF.

Turning to this clonotype: Lacking the conserved final phenylalanine or tryptophan, this CDR3 likely reflects a read error. The rearrangement links TRBV24-1 to TRBJ1-2; D is ambiguous. The CDR3 has 11 amino acids. Germline values: CDR1 KGHDR, CDR2 SFDVKD. V was cut by 3 bases and J by 6 bases, with 4 bases left in between. CDR3 sequence: CATSDHDGYTL. The DNA of the CDR3 is TGTGCCACCAGTGATCACGATGGCTACACCTTG.

This clonotype was seen only once. Since a much larger clone is just one base distant, this may be a read error. The chain carries TRBV5-1 and TRBJ2-5; TRBD2 might be the D (6 bases). The CDR3 has 15 amino acids. Germline CDR1 reads SGHRS; CDR2 reads YFSETQ. CDR3 sequence reads: CAISLRDPRPETQYF. Here the CDR3 DNA reads TGCGCCATCAGCTTGCGGGACCCTCGGCCGGAGACCCAGTACTTC.

This clonotype was seen a few times. The chain carries TRBV7-3 and TRBJ2-7, with TRBD2 identical over 8 bases. The CDR3 runs 15 residues. Trimming cost V 5 bases and J 7 bases; bases outside gene matches: 13. Germline-derived CDR1 and CDR2 are SGHTA and FQGTGA. DNA of the CDR3: TGTGCCAGCAGCCCCGGGGTACAGCGGGAGAGAGAGCAGTACTTC. Translation gives CASSPGVQREREQYF.

In this sample, this clonotype turned up many times. This sequence joins TRBV2 and TRBJ1-1; D is undetermined. The CDR3 contains 14 residues. CDR1 and CDR2 from the germline V gene are SNHLY and FYNNEI. Trimming pared 3 bases from V and 0 bases from J, leaving 8 bases between. CDR3 DNA sequence: TGTGCCAGCAGTGATCATGGGGTGAACACTGAAGCTTTCTTT. This gives the protein CASSDHGVNTEAFF.

This clonotype occurred a few times. This chain uses TRBV19 with TRBJ1-1; 8 nucleotides align to TRBD1. The germline V gene encodes CDR1 LNHDA and CDR2 SQIVND (reference sequence). This CDR3 comprises 14 residues. V lost 4 bases, J lost 4 bases, and 5 bases stayed unmatched. Written as DNA, the CDR3 is TGTGCCAGTAGTAATTACAGGGGGAGCACTGAAGCTTTCTTT. It specifies CASSNYRGSTEAFF.

In its sample, this clonotype was seen many times. This chain links TRBV6-1 with TRBJ2-5; TRBD2 might be the D (5 bases). Germline V gene lookup returns CDR1 MNHNS and CDR2 SASEGT. This CDR3 contains 16 residues. Trimming took off 3 bases at V and 5 bases at J, with 19 bases between the two ends. In DNA form, the CDR3 reads TGTGCCAGCAGTGACCCCCCCGGGATGGTGGTGGAGACCCAGTACTTC. Translating it yields CASSDPPGMVVETQYF.

This clonotype was counted ten times or more. The chain uses TRBV20-1 and TRBJ2-7; D gene unclear. V was pared by 0 bases and J by 5 bases, with 20 bases between. CDR1 and CDR2 from the germline V gene are DFQATT and SNEGSKA (reference sequence). CDR3 length equals 16 residues. Here the CDR3 DNA reads TGCAGTGCTAGAGATCTGGTGCAGGAAGAATACCACGAGCAGTACTTC. Translated, it gives CSARDLVQEEYHEQYF.